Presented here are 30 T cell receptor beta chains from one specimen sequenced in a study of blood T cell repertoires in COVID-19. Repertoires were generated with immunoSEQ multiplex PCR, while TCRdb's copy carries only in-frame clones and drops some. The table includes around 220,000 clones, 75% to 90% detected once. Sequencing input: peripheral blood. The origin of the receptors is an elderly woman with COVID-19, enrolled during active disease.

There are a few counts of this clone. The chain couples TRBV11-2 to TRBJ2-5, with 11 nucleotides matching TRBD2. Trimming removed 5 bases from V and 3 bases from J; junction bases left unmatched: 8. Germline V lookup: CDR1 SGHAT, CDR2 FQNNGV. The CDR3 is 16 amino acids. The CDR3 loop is CASSGRRGLAEETQYF. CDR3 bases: TGTGCCAGCAGCGGCCGGCGGGGACTAGCGGAAGAGACCCAGTACTTC.

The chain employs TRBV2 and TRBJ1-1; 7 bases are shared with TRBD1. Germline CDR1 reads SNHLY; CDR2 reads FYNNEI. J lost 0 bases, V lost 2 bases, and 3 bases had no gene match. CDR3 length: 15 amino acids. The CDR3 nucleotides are TGTGCCAGCAGTGAAAGGGGGCTTATGAACACTGAAGCTTTCTTT. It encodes CASSERGLMNTEAFF. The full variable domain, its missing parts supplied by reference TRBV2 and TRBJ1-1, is EPEVTQTPSHQVTQMGQEVILRCVPISNHLYFYWYRQILGQKVEFLVSFYNNEISEKSEIFDDQFSVERPDGSNFTLKIRSTKLEDSAMYFCASSERGLMNTEAFFGQGTRLTVV.

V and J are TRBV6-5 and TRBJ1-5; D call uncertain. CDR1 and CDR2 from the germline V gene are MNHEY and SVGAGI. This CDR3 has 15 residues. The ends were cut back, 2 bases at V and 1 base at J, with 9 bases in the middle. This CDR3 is CASSYPGGSNQPQHF. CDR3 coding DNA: TGTGCCAGCAGTTACCCGGGAGGGAGCAATCAGCCCCAGCATTTT.

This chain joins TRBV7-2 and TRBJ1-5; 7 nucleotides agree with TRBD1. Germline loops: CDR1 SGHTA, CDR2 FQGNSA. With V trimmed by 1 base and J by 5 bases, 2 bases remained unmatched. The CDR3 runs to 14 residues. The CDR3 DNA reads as TGTGCCAGCAGCTTAGGCAGGGGGGATCAGCCCCAGCATTTT. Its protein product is CASSLGRGDQPQHF. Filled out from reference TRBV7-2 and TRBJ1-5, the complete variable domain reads GAGVSQSPSNKVTEKGKDVELRCDPISGHTALYWYRQSLGQGLEFLIYFQGNSAPDKSGLPSDRFSAERTGGSVSTLTIQRTQQEDSAVYLCASSLGRGDQPQHFGDGTRLSIL.

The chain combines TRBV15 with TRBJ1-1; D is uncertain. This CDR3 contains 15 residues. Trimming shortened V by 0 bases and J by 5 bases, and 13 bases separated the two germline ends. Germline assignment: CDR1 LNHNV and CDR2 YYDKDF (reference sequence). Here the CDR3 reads CATSRDLVAATEAFF. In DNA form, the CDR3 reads TGTGCCACCAGCAGAGACCTGGTAGCGGCGACTGAAGCTTTCTTT. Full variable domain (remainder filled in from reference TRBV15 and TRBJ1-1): DAMVIQNPRYQVTQFGKPVTLSCSQTLNHNVMYWYQQKSSQAPKLLFHYYDKDFNNEADTPDNFQSRRPNTSFCFLDIRSPGLGDTAMYLCATSRDLVAATEAFFGQGTRLTVV.

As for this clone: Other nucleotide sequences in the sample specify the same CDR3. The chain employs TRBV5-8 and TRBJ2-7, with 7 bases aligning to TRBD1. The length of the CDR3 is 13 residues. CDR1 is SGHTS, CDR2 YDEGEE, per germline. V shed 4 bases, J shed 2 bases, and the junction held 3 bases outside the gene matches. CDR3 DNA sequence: TGTGCCAGCAGCAGGACAGGACCCTACGAGCAGTACTTC. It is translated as CASSRTGPYEQYF.

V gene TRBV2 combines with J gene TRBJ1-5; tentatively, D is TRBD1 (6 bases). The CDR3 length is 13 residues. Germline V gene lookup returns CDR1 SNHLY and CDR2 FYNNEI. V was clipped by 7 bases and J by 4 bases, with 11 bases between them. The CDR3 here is CASKGQGNQPQHF. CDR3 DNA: TGTGCCAGCAAGGGACAAGGGAATCAGCCCCAGCATTTT.

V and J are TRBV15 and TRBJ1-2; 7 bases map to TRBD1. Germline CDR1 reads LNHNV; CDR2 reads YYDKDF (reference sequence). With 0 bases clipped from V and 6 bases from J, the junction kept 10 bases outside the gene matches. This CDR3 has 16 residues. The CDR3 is CATSRESKGGRNGYTF. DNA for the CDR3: TGTGCCACCAGCAGAGAATCGAAAGGGGGCAGGAATGGCTACACCTTC.

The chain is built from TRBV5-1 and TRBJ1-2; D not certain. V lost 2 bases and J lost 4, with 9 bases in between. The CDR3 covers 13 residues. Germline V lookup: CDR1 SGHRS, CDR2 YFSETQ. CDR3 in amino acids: CASSFGNGYGYTF. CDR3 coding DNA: TGCGCCAGCAGCTTCGGGAATGGCTATGGCTACACCTTC.

The chain's CDR3 is CASSLVSGGANGYTF. CDR3 bases: TGTGCCAGCAGCTTAGTTTCAGGGGGCGCGAATGGCTACACCTTC. The V gene is TRBV7-2, the J gene TRBJ1-2; 8 bases fit TRBD1. CDR3 length: 15 residues. Germline-derived CDR1 and CDR2 are SGHTA and FQGNSA. V shed 1 base, J shed 6 bases, and the junction held 7 bases outside the gene matches.

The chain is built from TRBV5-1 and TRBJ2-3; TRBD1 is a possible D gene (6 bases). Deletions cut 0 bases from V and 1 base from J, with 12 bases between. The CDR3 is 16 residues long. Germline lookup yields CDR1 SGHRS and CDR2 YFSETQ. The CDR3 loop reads CASSLVLGGGTDTQYF. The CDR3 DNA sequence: TGCGCCAGCAGCTTGGTTCTAGGGGGTGGCACAGATACGCAGTATTTT.

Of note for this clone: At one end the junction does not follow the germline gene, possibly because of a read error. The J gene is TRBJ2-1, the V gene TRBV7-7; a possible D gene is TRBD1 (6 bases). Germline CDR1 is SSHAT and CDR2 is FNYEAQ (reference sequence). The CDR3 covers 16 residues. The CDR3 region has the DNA TGTGCTAGCAGCTTTTATCCCGGACAGAGTTACAATGAGCAGTTCTTC. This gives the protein CASSFYPGQSYNEQFF.

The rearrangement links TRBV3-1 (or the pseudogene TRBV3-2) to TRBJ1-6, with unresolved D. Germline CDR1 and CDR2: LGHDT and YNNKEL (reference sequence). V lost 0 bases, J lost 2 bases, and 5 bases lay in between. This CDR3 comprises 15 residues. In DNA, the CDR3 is TGTGCCAGCAGCCAAGAGCCAGCCTATAATTCACCCCTCCACTTT. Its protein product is CASSQEPAYNSPLHF.

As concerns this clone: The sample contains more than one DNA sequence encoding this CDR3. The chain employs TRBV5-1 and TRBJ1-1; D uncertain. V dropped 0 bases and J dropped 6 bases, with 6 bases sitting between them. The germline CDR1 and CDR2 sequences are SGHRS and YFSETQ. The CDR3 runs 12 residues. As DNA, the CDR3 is TGCGCCAGCAGCTTGGCCGGGTCTGAAGCTTTCTTT. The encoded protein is CASSLAGSEAFF. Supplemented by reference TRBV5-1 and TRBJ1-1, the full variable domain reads KAGVTQTPRYLIKTRGQQVTLSCSPISGHRSVSWYQQTPGQGLQFLFEYFSETQRNKGNFPGRFSGRQFSNSRSEMNVSTLELGDSALYLCASSLAGSEAFFGQGTRLTVV.

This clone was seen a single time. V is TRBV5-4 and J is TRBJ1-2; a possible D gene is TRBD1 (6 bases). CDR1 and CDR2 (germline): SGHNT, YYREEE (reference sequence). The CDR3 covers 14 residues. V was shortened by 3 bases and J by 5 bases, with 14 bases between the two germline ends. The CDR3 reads CASSSDSIKYGYTF. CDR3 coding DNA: TGTGCCAGCAGCTCGGACAGTATTAAATATGGCTACACCTTC.

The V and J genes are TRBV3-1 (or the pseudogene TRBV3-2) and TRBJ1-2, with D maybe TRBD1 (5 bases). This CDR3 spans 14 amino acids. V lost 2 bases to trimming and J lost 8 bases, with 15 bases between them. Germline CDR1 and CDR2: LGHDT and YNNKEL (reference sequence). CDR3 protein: CASSQYRGSYGYTF. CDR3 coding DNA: TGTGCCAGCAGCCAATATAGGGGTTCCTACGGCTACACCTTC.

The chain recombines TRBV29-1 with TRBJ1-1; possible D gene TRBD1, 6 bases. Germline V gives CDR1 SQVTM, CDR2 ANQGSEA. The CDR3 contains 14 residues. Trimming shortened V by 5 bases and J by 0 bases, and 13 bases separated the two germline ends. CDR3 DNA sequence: TGCAGCGTTCAAAGGACAGTTCTGAACACTGAAGCTTTCTTT. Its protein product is CSVQRTVLNTEAFF.

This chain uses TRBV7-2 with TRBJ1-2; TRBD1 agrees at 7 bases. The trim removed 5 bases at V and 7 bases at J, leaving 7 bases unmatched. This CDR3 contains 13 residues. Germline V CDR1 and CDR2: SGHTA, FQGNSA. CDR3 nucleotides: TGTGCCAGCAGCCCTAAAAGACAGGGTGGCTACACCTTC. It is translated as CASSPKRQGGYTF. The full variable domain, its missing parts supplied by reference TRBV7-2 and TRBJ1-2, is GAGVSQSPSNKVTEKGKDVELRCDPISGHTALYWYRQSLGQGLEFLIYFQGNSAPDKSGLPSDRFSAERTGGSVSTLTIQRTQQEDSAVYLCASSPKRQGGYTFGSGTRLTVV.

The CDR3 nucleotides are TGTGCCAGCGATAACAGATTGAACACTGAAGCTTTCTTT. This codes for CASDNRLNTEAFF. The V call is TRBV5-6, the J call TRBJ1-1; unclear D gene. The CDR3 extends over 13 amino acids. V was trimmed by 7 bases and J by 0 bases, leaving 10 bases between them. Germline-derived CDR1 and CDR2 are SGHDT and YYEEEE.

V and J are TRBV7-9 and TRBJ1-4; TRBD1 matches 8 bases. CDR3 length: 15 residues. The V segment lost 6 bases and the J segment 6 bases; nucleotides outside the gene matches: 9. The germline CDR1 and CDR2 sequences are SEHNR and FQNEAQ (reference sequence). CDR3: CASRITGTGDEKLFF. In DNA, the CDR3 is TGTGCCAGCAGAATAACCGGGACAGGTGATGAAAAACTGTTTTTT.

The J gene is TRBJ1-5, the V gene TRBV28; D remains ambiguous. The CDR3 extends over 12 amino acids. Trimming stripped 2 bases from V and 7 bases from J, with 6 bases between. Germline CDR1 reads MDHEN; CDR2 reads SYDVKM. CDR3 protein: CASSLSPQPQHF. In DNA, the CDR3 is TGTGCCAGCAGTTTAAGCCCCCAGCCCCAGCATTTT.

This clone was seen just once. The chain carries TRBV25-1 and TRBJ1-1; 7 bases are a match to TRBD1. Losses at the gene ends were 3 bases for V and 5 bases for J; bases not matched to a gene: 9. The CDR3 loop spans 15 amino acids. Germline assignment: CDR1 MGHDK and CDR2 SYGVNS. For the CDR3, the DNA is TGTGCCAGCAGTGAGGAGGGGGCGCGTGGGACTGAAGCTTTCTTT. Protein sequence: CASSEEGARGTEAFF.

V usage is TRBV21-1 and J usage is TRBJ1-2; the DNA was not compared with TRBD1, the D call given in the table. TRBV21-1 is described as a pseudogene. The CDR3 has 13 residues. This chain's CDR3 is CASIPPGQNGYTF. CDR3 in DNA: TGTGCCAGCATCCCTCCGGGACAAAATGGCTACACCTTC.

The DNA of the CDR3 is TGTGCCAGCAGCCAAGATGGGACAGGGGTCACCTACGAGCAGTACTTC. Translated: CASSQDGTGVTYEQYF. The chain carries TRBV4-2 and TRBJ2-7; 10 nucleotides align to TRBD1. The junction had 4 bases not matched to a gene; V was cut back by 0 bases and J by 2 bases. There are 16 residues in the CDR3. Germline V gives CDR1 LGHNA, CDR2 YNFKEQ.

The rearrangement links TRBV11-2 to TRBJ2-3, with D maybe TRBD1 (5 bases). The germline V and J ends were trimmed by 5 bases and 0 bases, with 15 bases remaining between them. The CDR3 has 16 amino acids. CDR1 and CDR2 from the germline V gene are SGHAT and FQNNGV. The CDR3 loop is CASSLLGAYSTDTQYF. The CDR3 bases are TGTGCCAGCAGCCTTCTAGGGGCTTATAGCACAGATACGCAGTATTTT.

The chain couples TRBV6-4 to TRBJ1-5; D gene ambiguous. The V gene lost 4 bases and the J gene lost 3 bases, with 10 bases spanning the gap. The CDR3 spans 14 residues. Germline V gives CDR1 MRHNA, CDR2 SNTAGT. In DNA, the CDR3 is TGTGCCAGCAGTGCGGAGGCTTACAATCAGCCCCAGCATTTT. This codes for CASSAEAYNQPQHF.

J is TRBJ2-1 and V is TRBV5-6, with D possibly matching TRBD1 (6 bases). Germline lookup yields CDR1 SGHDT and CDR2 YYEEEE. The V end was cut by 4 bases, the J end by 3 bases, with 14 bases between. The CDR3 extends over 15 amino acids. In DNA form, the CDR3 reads TGTGCCAGCAGCCGCCGGGACATGGGCTACAATGAGCAGTTCTTC. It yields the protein CASSRRDMGYNEQFF.

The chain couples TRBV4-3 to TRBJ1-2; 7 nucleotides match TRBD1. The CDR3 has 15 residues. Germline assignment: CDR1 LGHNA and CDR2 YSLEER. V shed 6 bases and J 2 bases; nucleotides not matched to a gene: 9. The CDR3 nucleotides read TGCGCCAGCAGACAAACCTTACAGGGGAACTATGGCTACACCTTC. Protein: CASRQTLQGNYGYTF.

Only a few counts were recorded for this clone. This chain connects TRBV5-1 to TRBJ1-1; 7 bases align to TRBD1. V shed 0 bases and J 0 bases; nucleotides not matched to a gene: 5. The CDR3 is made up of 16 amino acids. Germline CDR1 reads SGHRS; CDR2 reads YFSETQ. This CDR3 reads CASSLASRGMNTEAFF. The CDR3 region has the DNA TGCGCCAGCAGCTTGGCCTCCAGGGGGATGAACACTGAAGCTTTCTTT.

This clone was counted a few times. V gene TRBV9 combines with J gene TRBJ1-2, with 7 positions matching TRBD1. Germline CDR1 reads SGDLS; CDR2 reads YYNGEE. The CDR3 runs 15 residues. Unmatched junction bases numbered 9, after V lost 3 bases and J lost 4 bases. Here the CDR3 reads CASSGGVGQFYGYTF. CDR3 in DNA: TGTGCCAGCAGCGGAGGAGTGGGACAGTTCTATGGCTACACCTTC.